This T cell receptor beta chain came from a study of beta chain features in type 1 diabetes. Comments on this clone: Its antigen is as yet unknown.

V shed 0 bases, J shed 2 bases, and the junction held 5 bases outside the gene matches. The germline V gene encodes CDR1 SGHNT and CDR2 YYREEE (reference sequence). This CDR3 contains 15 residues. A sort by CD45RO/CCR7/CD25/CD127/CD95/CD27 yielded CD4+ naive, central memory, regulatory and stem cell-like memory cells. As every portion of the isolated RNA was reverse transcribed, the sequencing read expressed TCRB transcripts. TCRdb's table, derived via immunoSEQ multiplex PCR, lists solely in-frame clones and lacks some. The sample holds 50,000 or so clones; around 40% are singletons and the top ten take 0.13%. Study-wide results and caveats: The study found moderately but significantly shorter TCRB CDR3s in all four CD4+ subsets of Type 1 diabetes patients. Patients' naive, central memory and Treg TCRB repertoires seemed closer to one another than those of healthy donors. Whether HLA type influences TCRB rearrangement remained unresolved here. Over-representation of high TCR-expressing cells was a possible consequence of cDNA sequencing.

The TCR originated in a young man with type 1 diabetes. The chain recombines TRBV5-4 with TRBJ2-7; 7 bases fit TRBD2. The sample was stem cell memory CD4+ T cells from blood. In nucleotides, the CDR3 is TGTGCCAGCAGCTTGGCGGCTAGCGGCCCCTACGAGCAGTACTTC. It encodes CASSLAASGPYEQYF.